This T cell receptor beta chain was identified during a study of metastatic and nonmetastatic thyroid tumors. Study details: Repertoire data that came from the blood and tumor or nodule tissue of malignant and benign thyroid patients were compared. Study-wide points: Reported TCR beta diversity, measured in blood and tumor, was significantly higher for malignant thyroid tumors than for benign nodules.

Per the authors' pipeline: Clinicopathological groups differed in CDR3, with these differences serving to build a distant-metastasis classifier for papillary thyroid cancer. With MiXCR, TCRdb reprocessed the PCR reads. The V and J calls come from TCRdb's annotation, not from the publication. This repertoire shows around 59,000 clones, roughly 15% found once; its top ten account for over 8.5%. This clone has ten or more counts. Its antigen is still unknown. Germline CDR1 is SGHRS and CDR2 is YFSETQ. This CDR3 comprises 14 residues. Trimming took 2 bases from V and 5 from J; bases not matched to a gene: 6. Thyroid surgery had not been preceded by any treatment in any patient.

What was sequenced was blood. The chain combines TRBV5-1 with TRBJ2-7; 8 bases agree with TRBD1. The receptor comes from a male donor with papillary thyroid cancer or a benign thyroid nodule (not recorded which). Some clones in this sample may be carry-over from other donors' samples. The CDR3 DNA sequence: TGCGCCAGCAGCTTCCGGGACAGGCCCCACGAGCAGTACTTC. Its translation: CASSFRDRPHEQYF.